These T cell receptor beta chains were read from a single sample in a study of blood T cell repertoires in COVID-19. Using immunoSEQ multiplex PCR, the repertoire was profiled, and TCRdb retains in-frame clones only, with some absent. Among about 270,000 clones listed, 75% to 95% were seen once. Sequenced sample: peripheral blood. The receptors stem from a person under 35 with COVID-19, enrolled during active disease. Each CDR3 is given with its conserved first and last residue. D genes are given only for firm matches. Where a row states a size, it is once, few, many or the class of an expanded clone; other rows omit it.

>TRBV4-1|TRBJ2-3|NA|NA
CASSQPSDTQYF
TGCGCCAGCAGCCAACCTTCAGATACGCAGTATTTT
>TRBV4-1|TRBJ2-1|NA|NA
CASSQGVGRGNEQFF
TGCGCCAGCAGCCAAGGGGTCGGGCGGGGAAATGAGCAGTTCTTC
>TRBV24-1|TRBJ2-1|TRBD1|NA
CATSDSLGQGAEQFF
TGTGCCACCAGTGATTCTCTGGGACAGGGGGCAGAGCAGTTCTTC
>TRBV9|TRBJ1-4|NA|NA
CASSVGGGTHEKLFF
TGTGCCAGCAGCGTAGGGGGGGGGACCCATGAAAAACTGTTTTTT
>TRBV7-6|TRBJ2-5|TRBD2|NA
CASSALSGRTQETQYF
TGTGCCAGCAGCGCCCTTAGCGGGAGGACCCAAGAGACCCAGTACTTC
>TRBV4-3|TRBJ1-1|NA|NA
CASSQDPGSGTEAFF
TGCGCCAGCAGCCAAGATCCCGGGTCGGGGACTGAAGCTTTCTTT
>TRBV7-6|TRBJ2-7|TRBD2|NA
CASSPSGSRNEQYF
TGTGCCAGCAGTCCTAGCGGGAGTCGTAACGAGCAGTACTTC
>TRBV4-1|TRBJ2-3|TRBD1|NA
CASSQEPRQGYDTQYF
TGCGCCAGCAGCCAAGAACCGCGACAGGGATATGATACGCAGTATTTT
>TRBV13|TRBJ1-6|NA|few
CASSDRRPYNSPLHF
TGTGCCAGCAGCGACAGACGTCCTTATAATTCACCCCTCCACTTT
>TRBV6-2/TRBV6-3|TRBJ1-1|NA|NA
CASSYPRVGTEAFF
TGTGCCAGCAGTTATCCCAGGGTAGGCACTGAAGCTTTCTTT
>TRBV24-1|TRBJ2-1|TRBD2|NA
CATSDSIGLAGVEQFF
TGTGCCACCAGTGATTCCATCGGACTAGCGGGGGTAGAGCAGTTCTTC
>TRBV6-2/TRBV6-3|TRBJ1-2|TRBD1|NA
CASSRTGDYGYTF
TGTGCCAGCAGTCGGACAGGGGACTATGGCTACACCTTC
>TRBV11-2|TRBJ2-1|NA|NA
CASSPMRDFFSSSYNEQFF
TGTGCCAGCAGCCCTATGAGGGACTTTTTCTCTAGCTCCTACAATGAGCAGTTCTTC
>TRBV7-9|TRBJ1-2|NA|NA
CASSFTTDRYGYTF
TGTGCCAGCAGTTTTACGACAGACCGTTATGGCTACACCTTC
>TRBV5-1|TRBJ2-7|NA|NA
CASSVTGATYEQYF
TGCGCCAGCAGCGTCACGGGAGCAACCTACGAGCAGTACTTC
>TRBV12-3/TRBV12-4|TRBJ1-3|NA|NA
CASSLDGGNTIYF
TGTGCCAGCAGTTTAGACGGGGGAAACACCATATATTTT
>TRBV9|TRBJ2-3|NA|NA
CASSDPPMAGRTDTQYF
TGTGCCAGCAGCGATCCCCCTATGGCGGGGCGCACAGATACGCAGTATTTT
>TRBV19|TRBJ2-5|NA|once
CASSILGRGQETQYF
TGTGCCAGTAGTATCCTCGGGAGAGGCCAAGAGACCCAGTACTTC
>TRBV28|TRBJ2-1|TRBD2|NA
CASSSETSGSYEQFF
TGTGCCAGCAGTTCGGAGACTAGCGGGAGTTATGAGCAGTTCTTC
>TRBV28|TRBJ2-7|TRBD2|NA
CASGSFSGRRSGAYEQYF
TGTGCCAGCGGGTCCTTTAGCGGGAGAAGGTCTGGGGCCTACGAGCAGTACTTC
>TRBV7-9|TRBJ1-1|NA|NA
CASSLNSADISEAFF
TGTGCCAGCAGCTTAAACTCGGCGGACATTTCTGAAGCTTTCTTT
>TRBV4-2|TRBJ2-1|NA|NA
CASSQEWSGKSYNEQFF
TGTGCCAGCAGCCAAGAGTGGTCCGGGAAATCCTACAATGAGCAGTTCTTC
>TRBV7-2|TRBJ2-7|TRBD1|NA
CASSLGQLAYEQYF
TGTGCCAGCAGCTTGGGACAGTTAGCCTACGAGCAGTACTTC
>TRBV6-5|TRBJ1-2|NA|NA
CASTFQGAYGYTF
TGTGCCAGCACATTCCAGGGTGCCTATGGCTACACCTTC
>TRBV23-1|TRBJ2-3|TRBD2|NA
CASRSGVNTDTQYF
TGCGCCAGCAGAAGCGGGGTTAACACAGATACGCAGTATTTT
>TRBV6-6|TRBJ2-7|NA|NA
CASSYRQEAYEQYF
TGTGCCAGCAGTTACCGACAGGAGGCCTACGAGCAGTACTTC
>TRBV6-5|TRBJ2-2|TRBD1|NA
CASSGTANTGELFF
TGTGCCAGCTCGGGGACAGCGAACACCGGGGAGCTGTTTTTT
>TRBV2|TRBJ2-3|TRBD2|NA
CASLTGTSGSSSTDTQYF
TGTGCCAGCCTCACAGGGACTAGCGGGAGTTCTAGCACAGATACGCAGTATTTT
>TRBV27|TRBJ1-2|TRBD1|NA
CASSPLTGGWGYTF
TGTGCCAGCAGCCCACTTACAGGGGGCTGGGGCTACACCTTC
>TRBV7-2|TRBJ1-5|TRBD1|NA
CASSLAGGGWSNQPQHF
TGTGCCAGCAGCTTAGCAGGGGGCGGCTGGAGCAATCAGCCCCAGCATTTT
>TRBV27|TRBJ1-1|NA|NA
CASRPGGSAVNTEAFF
TGTGCCAGCAGGCCCGGGGGGTCCGCGGTGAACACTGAAGCTTTCTTT
>TRBV7-9|TRBJ1-1|NA|NA
CASSPGGATEAFF
TGTGCCAGCAGCCCCGGGGGGGCCACTGAAGCTTTCTTT
>TRBV27|TRBJ1-2|NA|once
CASSLRAPTRTQNYGYTF
TGTGCCAGCAGTTTAAGAGCCCCTACCCGTACCCAAAACTATGGCTACACCTTC
>TRBV5-1|TRBJ1-5|TRBD1|NA
CASRGNRGRGSNQPQHF
TGCGCCAGCAGGGGAAACAGGGGGCGGGGTAGCAATCAGCCCCAGCATTTT
>TRBV5-1|TRBJ1-5|TRBD1|NA
CASSLSGGDQPQHF
TGCGCCAGCAGCTTGTCAGGGGGCGATCAGCCCCAGCATTTT
>TRBV11-2|TRBJ2-1|TRBD2|NA
CASSHPGGATTQFF
TGTGCCAGCAGTCACCCGGGGGGGGCGACCACGCAGTTCTTC
>TRBV9|TRBJ1-6|TRBD1|NA
CASSPRGTADSPLHF
TGTGCCAGCAGCCCCCGAGGGACAGCCGATTCACCCCTCCACTTT
>TRBV10-3|TRBJ1-1|NA|once
CATQQGDTEAFF
TGTGCCACTCAACAGGGCGACACTGAAGCTTTCTTT
>TRBV5-1|TRBJ1-3|TRBD1|few
CASSGTGTGSGNTIYF
TGCGCCAGCAGCGGAACCGGGACAGGGTCTGGAAACACCATATATTTT
>TRBV10-3|TRBJ2-7|NA|few
CAISDRTESYEQYF
TGTGCCATCAGTGACCGGACAGAGAGCTACGAGCAGTACTTC
>TRBV2|TRBJ1-5|TRBD1|NA
CASKGTGSNQPQHF
TGTGCCAGCAAGGGGACAGGGTCCAATCAGCCCCAGCATTTT
>TRBV20-1|TRBJ1-6|NA|NA
CSASGFLEGDSPLHF
TGCAGTGCTAGTGGGTTTTTAGAAGGGGATTCACCCCTCCACTTT
>TRBV4-2|TRBJ2-5|NA|NA
CASSQEGAGSQETQYF
TGTGCCAGCAGCCAAGAAGGGGCAGGGTCCCAAGAGACCCAGTACTTC
>TRBV5-1|TRBJ2-7|NA|NA
CASRGTAGAYEQYF
TGCGCCAGCAGAGGGACAGCGGGGGCCTACGAGCAGTACTTC
>TRBV7-3|TRBJ2-1|TRBD2|NA
CASSPSGSVNNEQFF
TGTGCCAGCAGCCCTAGCGGGTCCGTTAACAATGAGCAGTTCTTC
>TRBV6-1|TRBJ1-2|NA|NA
CASSDRGPDGFYGYTF
TGTGCCAGCAGTGACCGCGGTCCCGACGGCTTCTATGGCTACACCTTC
>TRBV6-1|TRBJ2-2|TRBD1|once
CASSGPTGGITGELFF
TGTGCCAGCAGTGGTCCGACAGGGGGTATCACCGGGGAGCTGTTTTTT
>TRBV28|TRBJ2-7|NA|once
CASRLSGYYEQYF
TGTGCCAGCAGACTAAGCGGGTACTACGAGCAGTACTTC
>TRBV2|TRBJ2-4|NA|NA
CASSDLGQLDIQYF
TGTGCCAGCAGTGATCTCGGACAGCTAGACATTCAGTACTTC
>TRBV3-1/TRBV3-2|TRBJ1-4|NA|NA
CASSHDGTREKLFF
TGTGCCAGCAGCCATGATGGGACACGTGAAAAACTGTTTTTT
>TRBV7-9|TRBJ2-7|NA|once
CASSKQGYEQYF
TGTGCCAGCAGCAAACAGGGTTACGAGCAGTACTTC
>TRBV6-2/TRBV6-3|TRBJ2-1|TRBD2|once
CASSRTGGVTQFF
TGTGCCAGCAGTCGGACGGGGGGAGTGACGCAGTTCTTC
>TRBV7-9|TRBJ2-3|TRBD2|once
CASSPRTSGSTDTQYF
TGTGCCAGCAGCCCAAGGACTAGCGGAAGCACAGATACGCAGTATTTT
>TRBV21-1|TRBJ2-1|NA|NA
CASSRKSIGGYNEQFF
TGTGCCAGCAGTCGTAAAAGTATAGGGGGATACAATGAGCAGTTCTTC
>TRBV5-1|TRBJ2-1|TRBD2|NA
CASSRSGGSYNEQFF
TGCGCCAGCAGCCGGAGCGGGGGCTCCTACAATGAGCAGTTCTTC
>TRBV5-1|TRBJ2-2|TRBD1|once
CASSRTGVTGELFF
TGCGCCAGCAGCCGGACAGGGGTTACCGGGGAGCTGTTTTTT
>TRBV21-1|TRBJ1-6|NA|NA
CASSSRQGDSYNSPLHF
TGTGCCAGCAGCTCGAGGCAGGGGGATTCCTATAATTCACCCCTCCACTTT
>TRBV7-2|TRBJ2-7|TRBD2|NA
CASSLLAEYEQYF
TGTGCCAGCAGCTTACTAGCGGAATACGAGCAGTACTTC
>TRBV2|TRBJ2-7|NA|NA
CASTLGGRFYEQYF
TGTGCCAGCACCCTAGGGGGAAGGTTCTACGAGCAGTACTTC